The 4 T cell receptor beta chains reported below all come from one sample, sequenced in a study of blood T cell repertoires in COVID-19. Produced via immunoSEQ multiplex PCR; TCRdb's table is partial and in-frame only. The sample carries under 70,000 clones, around 79% recorded once. Sample: peripheral blood. These receptors were obtained from a woman aged 70-85 years with acute or convalescent COVID-19.

CDR3 protein: CASTLLELQETQYF. Written as DNA, the CDR3 is TGTGCCAGCACCTTACTAGAGCTACAAGAGACCCAGTACTTC. The V call is TRBV5-4, the J call TRBJ2-5; D may be TRBD2 (5 bases). The CDR3 extends over 14 amino acids. CDR1 is SGHNT, CDR2 YYREEE, per germline (reference sequence). Trimming left V 6 bases short and J 2 bases short, with 14 bases between.

V gene TRBV5-1 combines with J gene TRBJ2-1; the D is unclear. The V gene's germline CDR1 is SGHRS and CDR2 YFSETQ. The CDR3 runs to 13 residues. V was trimmed by 4 bases and J by 2 bases, leaving 7 bases between them. The DNA for the CDR3 is TGCGCCAGCAGCCCCCGGGCCTACAATGAGCAGTTCTTC. It specifies CASSPRAYNEQFF.

The genes are TRBV5-1 and TRBJ1-1, with TRBD1 identical over 11 bases. The CDR3 is 17 residues long. J gave up 5 bases and V 3 bases, and 12 bases lay outside the gene matches. CDR1 and CDR2 (germline): SGHRS, YFSETQ. This CDR3 reads CASSWTGTGGGSTEAFF. The CDR3 nucleotides read TGCGCCAGCAGCTGGACCGGGACAGGGGGTGGGTCTACTGAAGCTTTCTTT.

The chain has TRBV5-1 and TRBJ1-1; D might be TRBD1 (5 bases). CDR3 length: 16 amino acids. CDR1 SGHRS and CDR2 YFSETQ come from the germline V gene. V was shortened by 1 base and J by 1 base, with 14 bases between the two germline ends. The CDR3 spells CASSLRVWQGNTEAFF. DNA for the CDR3: TGCGCCAGCAGCTTGAGGGTTTGGCAGGGGAACACTGAAGCTTTCTTT.